The 22 T cell receptor beta chains presented below share a single source sample, sequenced in a study of blood T cell repertoires in COVID-19. Clones were sequenced by immunoSEQ multiplex PCR, and TCRdb holds only the in-frame ones, with some missing. The repertoire includes tens of thousands of clones, over 75% of them detected once, and 18% sits in the top ten. The sequencing sample was made of peripheral blood. These receptors were taken from a woman aged 55-69 years with COVID-19, enrolled during active disease.

V and J are TRBV2 and TRBJ1-3; D gene unclear. This CDR3 is built from 12 residues. The germline V gene has CDR1 SNHLY and CDR2 FYNNEI. Trimming pared 4 bases from V and 4 bases from J, leaving 5 bases between. Here the CDR3 DNA reads TGTGCCAGCAGTGGAGAGGGAAACACCATATATTTT. It encodes CASSGEGNTIYF.

The rearrangement joins TRBV4-3 to TRBJ2-3; TRBD2 aligns across 10 bases. This CDR3 comprises 16 residues. The germline gives CDR1 LGHNA, CDR2 YSLEER. J was trimmed by 2 bases and V by 4 bases; bases with no gene match: 6. CDR3 residues: CASSPGLADYTDTQYF. The CDR3 region has the DNA TGCGCCAGCAGCCCTGGACTAGCGGATTACACAGATACGCAGTATTTT.

The rearrangement joins TRBV28 to TRBJ1-1, with D maybe TRBD1 (6 bases). The germline V gene encodes CDR1 MDHEN and CDR2 SYDVKM. The CDR3 runs 15 residues. Trimming shortened V by 1 base and J by 6 bases, and 15 bases separated the two germline ends. CDR3 protein: CASSLSPDRTAEAFF. In DNA, the CDR3 is TGTGCCAGCAGTTTATCCCCCGACAGGACCGCTGAAGCTTTCTTT.

CDR3 sequence: CATSDPDRFQETQYF. DNA for the CDR3: TGTGCCACCAGTGATCCTGACAGGTTCCAAGAGACCCAGTACTTC. The V call is TRBV24-1, the J call TRBJ2-5, with a weak D call TRBD1 (6 bases). CDR3 length: 15 amino acids. Trimming removed 3 bases at V and 1 base at J, with 11 bases between. CDR1 and CDR2 (germline): KGHDR, SFDVKD.

V usage is TRBV5-4 and J usage is TRBJ2-5, with TRBD2 matching over 8 bases. Germline CDR1 is SGHNT and CDR2 is YYREEE (reference sequence). The CDR3 is made up of 14 amino acids. V dropped 3 bases and J dropped 5; count of bases not matched to a gene: 6. CDR3 coding DNA: TGTGCCAGCAGCTCAGCGGGAGTGGGGGAGACCCAGTACTTC. It encodes CASSSAGVGETQYF.

The chain's CDR3 is CASSEVQGYGYTF. The CDR3 DNA reads as TGTGCCAGCAGTGAAGTCCAGGGCTATGGCTACACCTTC. The V gene is TRBV6-1, the J gene TRBJ1-2, with D maybe TRBD1 (5 bases). The germline V gene encodes CDR1 MNHNS and CDR2 SASEGT. V was pared by 1 base and J by 4 bases, with 7 bases between. This CDR3 is 13 amino acids long.

This sequence joins TRBV4-1 and TRBJ1-4; the D is unclear. V was pared by 3 bases and J by 4 bases, with 9 bases between. Looked up from germline, CDR1 is MGHRA and CDR2 is YSYEKL. The CDR3 extends over 14 amino acids. CDR3 region: CASSQRAVNEKLFF. The CDR3 coding sequence is TGCGCCAGCAGCCAGCGGGCGGTTAATGAAAAACTGTTTTTT.

J is TRBJ1-2 and V is TRBV3-1 (or the pseudogene TRBV3-2), with D uncertain. Germline V gene data show CDR1 as LGHDT and CDR2 as YNNKEL (reference sequence). V was shortened by 3 bases and J by 0 bases, with 17 bases between the two germline ends. The CDR3 is 17 amino acids. CDR3 nucleotides: TGTGCCAGCAGCCAGTGGGAGGCTGCCGGAGCTAACTATGGCTACACCTTC. Protein sequence: CASSQWEAAGANYGYTF.

The chain links TRBV5-3 to TRBJ2-5; 7 nucleotides align to TRBD1. TRBV5-3 is annotated as an ORF whose role is uncertain. V trimming: 3 bases; J trimming: 4 bases; junction bases outside the gene matches: 9. The CDR3 length is 15 residues. The CDR3 DNA follows: TGTGCCAGAAGCTACGTAGAAGGGGGCCGAGAGACCCAGTACTTC. Its protein product is CARSYVEGGRETQYF.

J is TRBJ2-3 and V is TRBV19, with a possible D match to TRBD2 (6 bases). The CDR3 totals 16 residues. Germline V gives CDR1 LNHDA, CDR2 SQIVND (reference sequence). V was cut by 3 bases and J by 1 base, with 14 bases left in between. The CDR3, as DNA: TGTGCCAGTAGTATGTTGCGGGGCGTTGGCACAGATACGCAGTATTTT. Encoded protein: CASSMLRGVGTDTQYF.

The J gene is TRBJ2-1, the V gene TRBV11-3; 11 bases are shared with TRBD1. Germline V gives CDR1 SGHNT, CDR2 YENEEA. The CDR3 has 12 amino acids. CDR3 in amino acids: CASGQGDNEQFF. As DNA, the CDR3 is TGTGCATCGGGACAGGGGGACAATGAGCAGTTCTTC.

CDR3 DNA: TGTGCCAGTAGTCCAATGGGGACTAGGTACGGGGAGCTGTTTTTT. Protein sequence: CASSPMGTRYGELFF. V is TRBV19 and J is TRBJ2-2, with 8 bases lining up with TRBD2. Trimming cost V 5 bases and J 7 bases; bases outside gene matches: 9. Germline-derived CDR1 and CDR2 are LNHDA and SQIVND (reference sequence). This CDR3 contains 15 residues.

The rearrangement uses TRBV29-1 and TRBJ1-1; 7 bases are shared with TRBD1. Germline V gene lookup returns CDR1 SQVTM and CDR2 ANQGSEA. J gave up 5 bases and V 0 bases, and 6 bases lay outside the gene matches. CDR3 length equals 14 residues. CDR3 sequence: CSVEEYRGRTEAFF. CDR3 bases: TGCAGCGTTGAAGAGTACAGGGGAAGGACTGAAGCTTTCTTT.

The CDR3 spells CASSGLGQTYEQYF. CDR3 DNA sequence: TGCGCCAGCAGCGGGTTGGGGCAGACCTACGAGCAGTACTTC. The chain is built from TRBV5-1 and TRBJ2-7; tentatively, D is TRBD1 (5 bases). The CDR3 is 14 amino acids. V was shortened by 4 bases and J by 2 bases, with 13 bases between the two germline ends. The V gene's germline CDR1 is SGHRS and CDR2 YFSETQ.

The CDR3 here is CASRPGERVNEKLFF. The DNA for the CDR3 is TGTGCCAGTAGGCCCGGTGAGAGGGTAAATGAAAAACTGTTTTTT. This rearrangement joins TRBV19 to TRBJ1-4; D call uncertain. The CDR3 spans 15 residues. The germline CDR1 and CDR2 sequences are LNHDA and SQIVND (reference sequence). The V gene lost 6 bases and the J gene lost 5 bases, with 16 bases spanning the gap.

This chain uses TRBV24-1 with TRBJ2-3; TRBD2 matches 16 bases. Per germline, CDR1 KGHDR and CDR2 SFDVKD. The trim removed 1 base at V and 4 bases at J, leaving 7 bases unmatched. This CDR3 comprises 19 residues. The CDR3 nucleotides are TGTGCCACCAGTGATTTTGGGACTAGCGGGAGGGCGGGCGCAGATACGCAGTATTTT. Its protein product is CATSDFGTSGRAGADTQYF.

Here the CDR3 reads CASSMAGGEKLFF. CDR3 nucleotide sequence: TGTGCCAGTAGTATGGCAGGGGGTGAAAAACTGTTTTTT. V usage is TRBV19 and J usage is TRBJ1-4, with TRBD1 matching 7 bases. CDR1 LNHDA and CDR2 SQIVND come from the germline V gene (reference sequence). After removal of 3 bases from V and 7 bases from J, the junction contained 2 bases not matched to a gene. The CDR3 is 13 amino acids.

This clone was counted once. The chain is built from TRBV19 and TRBJ2-4, with 7 bases matching TRBD2. Looked up from germline, CDR1 is LNHDA and CDR2 is SQIVND (reference sequence). The ends lost 5 bases at V and 0 bases at J; junction bases unmatched: 10. CDR3 length equals 17 residues. In DNA form, the CDR3 reads TGTGCCAGTAGTTCGCGGGGGACTCCACTAGCCAAAAACATTCAGTACTTC. Its translation: CASSSRGTPLAKNIQYF.

The rearrangement links TRBV6-6 to TRBJ1-2; D possibly corresponds to TRBD1 (6 bases). With 6 bases removed from V and 8 bases from J, the gap between germline ends came to 10 bases. Per germline, CDR1 MNHNY and CDR2 SVGAGI (reference sequence). This CDR3 is built from 11 residues. The CDR3 coding sequence is TGTGCCAGCAGCCTAGACAGGGGCTACACCTTC. It yields the protein CASSLDRGYTF.

This chain connects TRBV9 to TRBJ1-2; 12 bases are shared with TRBD1. The CDR3 covers 17 residues. Trimming removed 3 bases from V and 5 bases from J; junction bases left unmatched: 11. The V gene's germline CDR1 is SGDLS and CDR2 YYNGEE. This CDR3 reads CASSGNTGTGGGYGYTF. The CDR3 bases are TGTGCCAGCAGCGGAAATACCGGGACAGGGGGCGGGTATGGCTACACCTTC.

The CDR3 nucleotides are TGTGCCAGTAGTATCTGGGGGAGGGCCGACGAGCAGTACTTC. It encodes CASSIWGRADEQYF. V and J are TRBV19 and TRBJ2-7, with 7 bases identical to TRBD2. J lost 5 bases, V lost 3 bases, and 7 bases had no gene match. Germline CDR1 reads LNHDA; CDR2 reads SQIVND (reference sequence). The CDR3 is 14 residues long.

The genes are TRBV7-8 and TRBJ1-5; 8 positions match TRBD1. The CDR3 spans 16 residues. The V and J ends lost 5 bases and 1 base, in that order; junction bases with no gene match: 7. Germline-derived CDR1 and CDR2 are SGHVS and FQNEAQ. The CDR3 region has the DNA TGTGCCAGCAGCCCCGGACAGGGCTTCAGCAATCAGCCCCAGCATTTT. It codes for CASSPGQGFSNQPQHF.